This T cell receptor beta chain stems from a study of beta chain features in type 1 diabetes. Notes on the study in general: There was a moderate but significant shortening of TCRB CDR3s in all four CD4+ subsets of Type 1 diabetes patients.

In this sample, this clone turned up a few times. Its specificity is not known. Trimming stripped 4 bases from V and 4 bases from J, with 5 bases between. CDR1 and CDR2 from the germline V gene are SQVTM and ANQGSEA. The CDR3 is 11 residues long. cDNA synthesis used the whole RNA isolate, giving expressed TCRB sequences. TCRdb's table, derived via immunoSEQ multiplex PCR, lists solely in-frame clones and lacks some. This repertoire shows about 340,000 clones, approximately 9.9% found once; its top ten account for about 1%. The genes are TRBV29-1 and TRBJ1-5, with D hard to call. This clonotype originated in a man aged 25-45 years with type 1 diabetes. The source material was central memory CD4+ T cells from blood. The CDR3 DNA reads as TGCAGCGTTGGTGAAAATCAGCCCCAGCATTTT. It yields the protein CSVGENQPQHF.